Below, 13 T cell receptor beta chains from the same sample are listed, as sequenced in a study of cytomegalovirus exposure and HLA in healthy donors. PCR used 60 Vbeta primers and 13 Jbeta primers. The repertoire was sequenced with immunoSEQ multiplex PCR; TCRdb's copy has only in-frame clones and lacks some. The sample shows under 200,000 clones, approximately 73% of them seen only once. Input material: PBMCs. These receptors came from a man aged 45-65 years in good health and CMV-seronegative.

The V gene is TRBV6-1, the J gene TRBJ1-2; D possibly corresponds to TRBD1 (6 bases). Trimming stripped 2 bases from V and 8 bases from J, with 15 bases between. Germline CDR1 reads MNHNS; CDR2 reads SASEGT. CDR3 length equals 14 residues. The CDR3, as DNA: TGTGCCAGCAGTGAACTCTCGGGGACATTAGGCTACACCTTC. Its protein is CASSELSGTLGYTF.

The chain joins TRBV27 to TRBJ2-1, with TRBD1 matching over 7 bases. The CDR3 sequence is 16 residues long. Trimming at V came to 4 bases and at J to 0 bases, leaving 6 bases not matched to a gene. Germline loops: CDR1 MNHEY, CDR2 SMNVEV (reference sequence). CDR3 loop: CASSSRRDSSYNEQFF. Written as DNA, the CDR3 is TGTGCCAGCAGTTCCCGCCGGGACAGCTCCTACAATGAGCAGTTCTTC.

This clone occurred once. This sequence joins TRBV7-2 and TRBJ1-1; 8 bases line up with TRBD1. CDR3 length: 14 residues. The germline V gene has CDR1 SGHTA and CDR2 FQGNSA. J lost 10 bases, V lost 1 base, and 8 bases had no gene match. CDR3 loop: CASSLDAGGGTAFF. CDR3 bases: TGTGCCAGCAGCTTAGACGCAGGGGGCGGCACAGCTTTCTTT.

This clone turned up a few times. The CDR3 DNA follows: TGTGCCAGCAGTTTAGCGGGGGTCCGCTCCTACGAGCAGTACTTC. Its translation: CASSLAGVRSYEQYF. The V and J genes are TRBV28 and TRBJ2-7; 7 nucleotides agree with TRBD2. This CDR3 spans 15 amino acids. Germline lookup yields CDR1 MDHEN and CDR2 SYDVKM. Trimming cost V 2 bases and J 0 bases; bases outside gene matches: 4. The full variable domain, rest sourced from reference TRBV28 and TRBJ2-7, is DVKVTQSSRYLVKRTGEKVFLECVQDMDHENMFWYRQDPGLGLRLIYFSYDVKMKEKGDIPEGYSVSREKKERFSLILESASTNQTSMYLCASSLAGVRSYEQYFGPGTRLTVT.

The chain couples TRBV7-3 to TRBJ2-4; D is perhaps TRBD2 (6 bases). Germline V CDR1 and CDR2: SGHTA, FQGTGA. Trimming took off 5 bases at V and 7 bases at J, with 15 bases between the two ends. The CDR3 has 14 residues. The CDR3 DNA reads TGTGCCAGCAGCCCAGGTCGAGGGAGGAACATTCAGTACTTC. This translates into CASSPGRGRNIQYF.

The J gene is TRBJ2-1, the V gene TRBV5-6; tentatively, D is TRBD1 (5 bases). The germline CDR1 and CDR2 sequences are SGHDT and YYEEEE. The V end was cut by 0 bases, the J end by 10 bases, with 5 bases between. The CDR3 covers 11 residues. CDR3 region: CASSLDREQFF. The CDR3 DNA is TGTGCCAGCAGCTTGGACAGGGAGCAGTTCTTC.

This sequence joins TRBV7-9 and TRBJ1-4; a weak D match, TRBD1 (6 bases). V was cut by 4 bases and J by 8 bases, with 14 bases left in between. The CDR3 has 14 residues. Germline V lookup: CDR1 SEHNR, CDR2 FQNEAQ (reference sequence). The CDR3 sequence is CASSSTRGEEKLFF. The DNA for the CDR3 is TGTGCCAGCAGCTCTACCAGGGGAGAAGAAAAACTGTTTTTT.

The chain is built from TRBV2 and TRBJ2-2; 7 nucleotides match TRBD1. The V segment lost 11 bases and the J segment 6 bases; nucleotides outside the gene matches: 9. Germline V gene lookup returns CDR1 SNHLY and CDR2 FYNNEI. This CDR3 has 13 amino acids. The chain's CDR3 is CARGRQGAGELFF. CDR3 bases: TGTGCCCGGGGTCGACAGGGCGCCGGGGAGCTGTTTTTT.

CDR3 residues: CASSLEGGRQETQYF. In DNA, the CDR3 is TGCGCCAGCAGCTTGGAGGGCGGGCGACAAGAGACCCAGTACTTC. The rearrangement joins TRBV5-1 to TRBJ2-5, with D perhaps TRBD2 (5 bases). CDR3 length: 15 residues. V lost 0 bases to trimming and J lost 2 bases, with 11 bases between them. Germline CDR1 reads SGHRS; CDR2 reads YFSETQ.

The chain combines TRBV11-2 with TRBJ1-4; D is unresolved. V shed 5 bases and J shed 12 bases, with 10 bases lying between them. There are 11 residues in the CDR3. Germline-derived CDR1 and CDR2 are SGHAT and FQNNGV. In DNA form, the CDR3 reads TGTGCCAGCAGCGACTCAGAGGAACTGTTTTTT. Translated, it gives CASSDSEELFF.

This clone appeared a single time. Within the sample, other DNA sequences also encode this same CDR3. The J gene is TRBJ1-5, the V gene TRBV7-2; D is uncertain. Germline CDR1 and CDR2: SGHTA and FQGNSA. With 1 base removed from V and 3 bases from J, the gap between germline ends came to 7 bases. There are 14 residues in the CDR3. CDR3 in amino acids: CASSLGRNNQPQHF. The CDR3 DNA sequence: TGTGCCAGCAGCTTAGGGAGAAACAATCAGCCCCAGCATTTT.

The chain joins TRBV5-4 to TRBJ2-2; TRBD1 matches at 9 bases. CDR1 and CDR2 (germline): SGHNT, YYREEE (reference sequence). Trimming cost V 2 bases and J 3 bases; bases outside gene matches: 2. This CDR3 comprises 15 residues. The CDR3 is CASSFRQGDTGELFF. In DNA, the CDR3 is TGTGCCAGCAGCTTTCGACAGGGGGACACCGGGGAGCTGTTTTTT.

The chain employs TRBV11-3 and TRBJ2-2, with 9 nucleotides matching TRBD1. With V trimmed by 4 bases and J by 2 bases, 5 bases remained unmatched. There are 16 residues in the CDR3. Germline V lookup: CDR1 SGHNT, CDR2 YENEEA. Written as DNA, the CDR3 is TGTGCCAGCAGCTGGGGGACAGGGCGAAACACCGGGGAGCTGTTTTTT. It specifies CASSWGTGRNTGELFF.